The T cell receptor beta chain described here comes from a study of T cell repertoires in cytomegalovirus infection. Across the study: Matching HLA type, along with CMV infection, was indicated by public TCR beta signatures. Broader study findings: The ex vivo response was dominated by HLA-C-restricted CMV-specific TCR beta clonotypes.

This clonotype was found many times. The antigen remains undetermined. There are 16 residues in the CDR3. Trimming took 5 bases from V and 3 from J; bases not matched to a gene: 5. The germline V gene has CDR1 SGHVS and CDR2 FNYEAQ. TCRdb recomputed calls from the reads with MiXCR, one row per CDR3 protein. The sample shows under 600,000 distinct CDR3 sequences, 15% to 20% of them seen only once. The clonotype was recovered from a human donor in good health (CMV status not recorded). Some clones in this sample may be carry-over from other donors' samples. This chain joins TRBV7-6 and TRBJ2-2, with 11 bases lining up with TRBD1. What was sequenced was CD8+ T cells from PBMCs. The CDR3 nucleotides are TGTGCCAGCAGCCCCGGACAGGGGGCGCACACCGGGGAGCTGTTTTTT. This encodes CASSPGQGAHTGELFF.